One sample yielded the 3 T cell receptor beta chains listed below, sequenced in a study of shared clonotypes between healthy human individuals. Assay used: immunoSEQ multiplex PCR; TCRdb lists only in-frame clones, some missing. Among hundreds of thousands of clones, around four fifths were seen once, and the ten largest hold under 2%. The sample consisted of memory CD4+ T cells sorted from blood. The sample's subset: CD45RA-negative fraction. All receptors derive from a woman aged 30 to 39 in good health.

The chain recombines TRBV30 with TRBJ1-3; tentatively, D is TRBD1 (6 bases). The CDR3 loop spans 14 amino acids. The germline V gene has CDR1 GTSNPN and CDR2 SVGIG (reference sequence). The V end lost 6 bases, the J end lost 3 bases, and 15 bases lay between the germline ends. This CDR3 reads CACQRGVRGNTIYF. Written as DNA, the CDR3 is TGTGCCTGCCAAAGGGGGGTTCGTGGAAACACCATATATTTT.

V usage is TRBV25-1 and J usage is TRBJ1-3; no clear D. CDR1 is MGHDK and CDR2 is SYGVNS in the germline V gene. The CDR3 is made up of 16 amino acids. Trimming cost V 2 bases and J 2 bases, with 13 bases left between them. Here the CDR3 reads CASSEPHRETGNTIYF. The CDR3 nucleotides read TGTGCCAGCAGTGAACCCCACCGGGAGACTGGAAACACCATATATTTT.

V and J are TRBV4-1 and TRBJ1-2, with D uncertain. V lost 1 base, J lost 0 bases, and 9 bases lay in between. The CDR3 consists of 15 residues. Germline CDR1 and CDR2: MGHRA and YSYEKL. The CDR3 reads CASSQVGAANYGYTF. In nucleotides, the CDR3 is TGCGCCAGCAGCCAAGTTGGAGCTGCTAACTATGGCTACACCTTC.